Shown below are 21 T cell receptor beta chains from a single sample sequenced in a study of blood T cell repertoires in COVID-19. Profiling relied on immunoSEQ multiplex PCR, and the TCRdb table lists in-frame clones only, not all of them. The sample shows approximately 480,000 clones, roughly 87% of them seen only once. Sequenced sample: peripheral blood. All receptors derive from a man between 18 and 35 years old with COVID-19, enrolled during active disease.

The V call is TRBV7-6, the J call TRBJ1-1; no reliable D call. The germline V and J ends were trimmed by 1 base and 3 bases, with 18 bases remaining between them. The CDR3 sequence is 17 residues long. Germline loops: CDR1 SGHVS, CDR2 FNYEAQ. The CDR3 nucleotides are TGTGCCAGCAGCTTAGATACTTCGACCGGGAGGGACACTGAAGCTTTCTTT. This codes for CASSLDTSTGRDTEAFF.

In DNA, the CDR3 is TGTGCCAGCAGGTTCGTCGGCGGGGGCAATCAGCCCCAGCATTTT. Translation: CASRFVGGGNQPQHF. The V and J genes are TRBV27 and TRBJ1-5; D gene uncertain. The CDR3 covers 15 residues. CDR1 is MNHEY, CDR2 SMNVEV, per germline (reference sequence). Deletions cut 6 bases from V and 2 bases from J, with 14 bases between.

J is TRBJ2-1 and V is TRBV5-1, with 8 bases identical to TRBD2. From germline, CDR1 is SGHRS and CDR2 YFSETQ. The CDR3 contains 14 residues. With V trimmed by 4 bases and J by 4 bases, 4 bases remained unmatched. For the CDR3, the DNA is TGCGCCAGCAGCCCCTCTAGCGGGTACAATGAGCAGTTCTTC. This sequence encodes CASSPSSGYNEQFF.

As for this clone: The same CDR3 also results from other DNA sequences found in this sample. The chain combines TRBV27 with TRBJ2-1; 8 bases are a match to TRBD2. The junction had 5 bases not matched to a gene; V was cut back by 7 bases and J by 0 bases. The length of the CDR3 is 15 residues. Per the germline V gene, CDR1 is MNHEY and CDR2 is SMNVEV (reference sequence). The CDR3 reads CASKLSGSSYNEQFF. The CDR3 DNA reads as TGTGCCAGCAAACTGAGCGGGAGCTCCTACAATGAGCAGTTCTTC.

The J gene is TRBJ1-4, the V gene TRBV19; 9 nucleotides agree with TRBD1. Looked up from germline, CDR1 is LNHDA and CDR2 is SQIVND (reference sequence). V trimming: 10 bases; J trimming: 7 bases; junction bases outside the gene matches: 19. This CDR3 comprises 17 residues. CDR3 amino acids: CATLGTGHPFRGEKLFF. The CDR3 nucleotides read TGTGCCACCCTAGGGACAGGGCATCCTTTCCGGGGTGAAAAACTGTTTTTT.

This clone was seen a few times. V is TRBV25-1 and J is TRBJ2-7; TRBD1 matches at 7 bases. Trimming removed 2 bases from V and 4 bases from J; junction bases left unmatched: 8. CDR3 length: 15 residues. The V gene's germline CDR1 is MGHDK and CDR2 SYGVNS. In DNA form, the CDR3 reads TGTGCCAGCAGTGAAGGGAACAGGGGTCTATACGAGCAGTACTTC. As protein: CASSEGNRGLYEQYF.

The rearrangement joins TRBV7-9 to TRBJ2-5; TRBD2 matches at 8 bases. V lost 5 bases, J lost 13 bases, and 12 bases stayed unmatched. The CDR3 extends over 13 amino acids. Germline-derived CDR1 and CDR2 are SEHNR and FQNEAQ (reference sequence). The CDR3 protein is CASSPGGGSGAYF. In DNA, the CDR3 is TGTGCCAGCAGCCCCGGGGGGGGATCAGGAGCGTACTTC.

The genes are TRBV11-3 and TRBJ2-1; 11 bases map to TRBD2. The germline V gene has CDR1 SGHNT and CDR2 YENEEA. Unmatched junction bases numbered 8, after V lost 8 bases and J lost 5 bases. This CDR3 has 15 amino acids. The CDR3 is CASGRLAGIHNEQFF. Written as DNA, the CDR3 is TGTGCCAGCGGAAGACTAGCGGGGATACACAATGAGCAGTTCTTC. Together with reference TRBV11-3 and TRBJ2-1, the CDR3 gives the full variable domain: EAGVVQSPRYKIIEKKQPVAFWCNPISGHNTLYWYLQNLGQGPELLIRYENEEAVDDSQLPKDRFSAERLKGVDSTLKIQPAELGDSAVYLCASGRLAGIHNEQFFGPGTRLTVL.

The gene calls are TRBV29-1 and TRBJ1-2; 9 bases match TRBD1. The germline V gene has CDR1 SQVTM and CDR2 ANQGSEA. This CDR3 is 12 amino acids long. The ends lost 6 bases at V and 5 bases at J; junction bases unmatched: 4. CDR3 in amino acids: CSVLGQGYGYTF. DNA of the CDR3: TGCAGCGTATTAGGACAGGGGTATGGCTACACCTTC.

This chain's CDR3 is CASSSRGSDEQYF. The CDR3 bases are TGTGCCAGCAGTTCTAGAGGGTCTGACGAGCAGTACTTC. V is TRBV27 and J is TRBJ2-7, with D perhaps TRBD2 (5 bases). The CDR3 consists of 13 residues. CDR1 and CDR2 (germline): MNHEY, SMNVEV (reference sequence). V gave up 4 bases and J gave up 5 bases, with 12 bases separating them.

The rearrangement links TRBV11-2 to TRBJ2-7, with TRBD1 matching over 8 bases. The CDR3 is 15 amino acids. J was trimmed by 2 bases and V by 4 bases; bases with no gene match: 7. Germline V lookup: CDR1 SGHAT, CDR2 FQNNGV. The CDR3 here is CASSSTRDRTYEQYF. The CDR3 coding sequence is TGTGCCAGCAGCTCAACACGGGACAGGACCTACGAGCAGTACTTC.

The CDR3 sequence: CATNRGPGANVLTF. CDR3 DNA: TGTGCCACAAACAGGGGGCCTGGGGCCAACGTCCTGACTTTC. This chain joins TRBV19 and TRBJ2-6; 9 positions agree with TRBD1. Germline values: CDR1 LNHDA, CDR2 SQIVND (reference sequence). This CDR3 has 14 residues. V lost 10 bases and J lost 2; bases outside the gene matches: 3.

The CDR3 DNA is TGTGCCAGCAGCTCGAACGAATCTAGGACAGGCGTCAAGACCCAGTACTTC. Encoded protein: CASSSNESRTGVKTQYF. The chain combines TRBV7-3 with TRBJ2-5, with 7 nucleotides matching TRBD1. This CDR3 has 17 amino acids. V lost 4 bases and J lost 6; bases outside the gene matches: 17. Germline-derived CDR1 and CDR2 are SGHTA and FQGTGA.

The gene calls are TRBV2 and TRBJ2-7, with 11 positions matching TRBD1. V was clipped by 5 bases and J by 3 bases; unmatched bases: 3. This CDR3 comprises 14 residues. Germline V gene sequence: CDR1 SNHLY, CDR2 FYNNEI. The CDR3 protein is CASSPGQGGYEQYF. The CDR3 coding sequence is TGTGCCAGCAGTCCGGGACAGGGGGGCTACGAGCAGTACTTC.

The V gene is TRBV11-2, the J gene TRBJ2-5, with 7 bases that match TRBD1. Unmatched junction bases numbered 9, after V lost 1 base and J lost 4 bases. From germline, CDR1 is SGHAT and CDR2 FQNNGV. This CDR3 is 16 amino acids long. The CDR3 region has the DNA TGTGCCAGCAGCTTAGTAAGGGGGCCAACCCTAGAGACCCAGTACTTC. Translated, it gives CASSLVRGPTLETQYF.

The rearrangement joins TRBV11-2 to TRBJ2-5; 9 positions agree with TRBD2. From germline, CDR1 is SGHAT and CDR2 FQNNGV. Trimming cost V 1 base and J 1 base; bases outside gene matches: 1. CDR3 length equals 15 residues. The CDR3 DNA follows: TGTGCCAGCAGCTTAGTACTAGCGGGCCAAGAGACCCAGTACTTC. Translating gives CASSLVLAGQETQYF.

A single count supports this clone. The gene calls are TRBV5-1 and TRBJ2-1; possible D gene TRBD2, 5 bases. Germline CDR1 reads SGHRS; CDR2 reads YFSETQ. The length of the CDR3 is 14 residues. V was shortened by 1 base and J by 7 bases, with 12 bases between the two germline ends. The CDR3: CASSLSSRANEQFF. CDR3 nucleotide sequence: TGCGCCAGCAGCTTGAGTTCGCGGGCTAATGAGCAGTTCTTC.

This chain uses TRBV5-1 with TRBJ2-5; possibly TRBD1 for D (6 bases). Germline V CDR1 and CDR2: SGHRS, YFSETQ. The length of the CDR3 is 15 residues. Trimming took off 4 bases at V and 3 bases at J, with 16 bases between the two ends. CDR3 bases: TGCGCCAGCAGCCGTCAACAGGGTTCAGAAGAGACCCAGTACTTC. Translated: CASSRQQGSEETQYF.

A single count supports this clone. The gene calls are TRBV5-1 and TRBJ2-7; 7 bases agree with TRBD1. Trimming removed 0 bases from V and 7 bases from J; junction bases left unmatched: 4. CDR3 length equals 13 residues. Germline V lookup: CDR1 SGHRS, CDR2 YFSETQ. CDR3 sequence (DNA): TGCGCCAGCAGCTTGGGACAGGGACGGGAGCAGTACTTC. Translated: CASSLGQGREQYF.

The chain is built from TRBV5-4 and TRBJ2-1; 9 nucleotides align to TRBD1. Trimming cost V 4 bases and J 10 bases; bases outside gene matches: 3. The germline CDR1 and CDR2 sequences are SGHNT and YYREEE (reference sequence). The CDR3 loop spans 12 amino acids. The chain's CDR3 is CASSRQGEEQFF. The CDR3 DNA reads TGTGCCAGCAGCCGACAGGGGGAGGAGCAGTTCTTC. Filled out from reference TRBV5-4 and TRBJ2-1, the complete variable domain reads ETGVTQSPTHLIKTRGQQVTLRCSSQSGHNTVSWYQQALGQGPQFIFQYYREEENGRGNFPPRFSGLQFPNYSSELNVNALELDDSALYLCASSRQGEEQFFGPGTRLTVL.

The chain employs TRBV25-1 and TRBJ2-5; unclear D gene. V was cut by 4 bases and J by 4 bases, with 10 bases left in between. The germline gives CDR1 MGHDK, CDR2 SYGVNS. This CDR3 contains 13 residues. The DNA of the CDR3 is TGTGCCAGCAGTGCACGGCGGATAGAGACCCAGTACTTC. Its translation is CASSARRIETQYF.